This T cell receptor (beta chain) was observed in a study of CD8+ T cells in alopecia areata. The wider study: Patients in the study were on tofacitinib for 6 to 18 months, then off it for 6 months.

Germline CDR1 SGHDT, CDR2 YYEEEE. The CDR3 runs to 14 residues. Trimming pared 4 bases from V and 1 base from J, leaving 6 bases between. Broader study findings: For lesional scalp, especially alopecia totalis/universalis, clonality was higher than in normal scalp.

A word on this clone: What it binds is unknown.

Sampling of alopecia areata patients yielded lesional scalp punch biopsies as well as peripheral blood. PBMCs, the starting material, were the source of sorted CD4+ and CD8+ T cells. RNA extraction was followed by reverse transcription into cDNA, which acted as the sequencing template. Repertoires were generated with immunoSEQ multiplex PCR, while TCRdb's copy carries only in-frame clones and drops some. The sample has roughly 65,000 clones, 40% to 50% seen once; the top ten hold approximately 18%. The source of this sequence is a human donor with alopecia areata. V gene TRBV5-6 combines with J gene TRBJ2-6; no firm D call. Sequences were derived from CD8+ T cells sorted from blood, sampled at week 0. The CDR3 bases are TGTGCCAGCAGCGCCAATTCTGGGGCCAACGTCCTGACTTTC. Translation: CASSANSGANVLTF.